A single sample is the source of the 30 T cell receptor beta chains below, sequenced in a study of T-cell reconstitution after alpha-beta-depleted transplantation in children. TCRbeta library preparation incorporated unique molecular identifiers. TCRdb re-called the PCR reads through MiXCR, storing one row per CDR3 protein. The sample holds about 27,000 distinct CDR3 sequences, roughly a sixth seen once. Sequences were derived from PBMCs, mostly from graft donor cells, sampled 60 days after TCRalphabeta/CD19-depleted stem cell transplant. The receptors originated from a male patient between 2 and 10 years old who had a stem cell transplant for acute lymphoblastic leukemia, so the T cells may come from the graft donor.

This clonotype was counted between two and nine times. The chain uses TRBV4-1 and TRBJ2-7, with TRBD2 matching over 14 bases. The CDR3 loop spans 19 amino acids. Trimming at V came to 3 bases and at J to 1 base, leaving 11 bases not matched to a gene. Germline values: CDR1 MGHRA, CDR2 YSYEKL. CDR3 sequence reads: CASSQVSGTSGGSSYEQYF. In DNA, the CDR3 is TGCGCCAGCAGCCAGGTATCCGGGACTAGCGGGGGAAGTTCCTACGAGCAGTACTTC.

This clonotype has only a few counts. The chain is built from TRBV18 and TRBJ1-3; D remains ambiguous. The germline CDR1 and CDR2 sequences are KGHSH and LQKENI. V lost 10 bases and J lost 0, with 10 bases in between. The CDR3 sequence is 13 residues long. As DNA, the CDR3 is TGTGCCACCTCTCCGATCTCTGGAAACACCATATATTTT. Its protein product is CATSPISGNTIYF.

This clonotype was observed a handful of times. This chain joins TRBV7-2 and TRBJ1-2; a possible D gene is TRBD1 (5 bases). This CDR3 is 14 amino acids long. Trimming took 5 bases from V and 6 from J, leaving 16 bases between them. From germline, CDR1 is SGHTA and CDR2 FQGNSA. The CDR3 nucleotides read TGTGCCAGCAGCCCGGGACCGCCCGTGAATGGCTACACCTTC. Its translation is CASSPGPPVNGYTF.

This clonotype was picked up a small number of times. V gene TRBV9 combines with J gene TRBJ1-3; possibly TRBD1 for D (6 bases). V was shortened by 0 bases and J by 3 bases, with 19 bases between the two germline ends. This CDR3 is built from 18 residues. In germline, CDR1 is SGDLS, CDR2 YYNGEE. The CDR3 loop reads CASSVGGGLRGGGNTIYF. Here the CDR3 DNA reads TGTGCCAGCAGCGTAGGAGGGGGACTGAGGGGAGGTGGAAACACCATATATTTT.

This clonotype has ten or more counts. V gene TRBV12-3 or TRBV12-4 combines with J gene TRBJ2-5; D may be TRBD1 or TRBD2 (5 bases each). There are 13 residues in the CDR3. V was shortened by 1 base and J by 5 bases, with 8 bases between the two germline ends. In DNA form, the CDR3 reads TGTGCCAGCAGTTTAGGGGGGTGGGAGACCCAGTACTTC. Translation: CASSLGGWETQYF.

This clonotype was counted only a few times. The chain combines TRBV3-1 with TRBJ2-1; perhaps TRBD1 as D (5 bases). Between the trimmed V and J ends, which lost 5 bases and 8 bases, there was a span of 13 bases. Germline V lookup: CDR1 LGHDT, CDR2 YNNKEL (reference sequence). This CDR3 comprises 13 residues. CDR3 nucleotide sequence: TGTGCCAGCAGCGGGGCATGGTGGCATGAGCAGTTCTTC. It specifies CASSGAWWHEQFF.

This clonotype was counted at least ten times. The chain joins TRBV10-3 to TRBJ2-7; TRBD2 agrees at 7 bases. V was clipped by 2 bases and J by 0 bases; unmatched bases: 4. Germline-derived CDR1 and CDR2 are ENHRY and SYGVKD. The CDR3 runs 15 residues. The CDR3 DNA reads TGTGCCATCAGTGAGGGTGGGGGGGTCTCCTACGAGCAGTACTTC. Translation gives CAISEGGGVSYEQYF.

This clonotype was seen more than once but under ten times. The chain carries TRBV4-2 and TRBJ2-3; D is perhaps TRBD1 (6 bases). Germline CDR1 and CDR2: LGHNA and YNFKEQ. V lost 2 bases and J lost 4, with 16 bases in between. This CDR3 contains 16 residues. The CDR3 loop reads CASSQHIREGADTQYF. The DNA for the CDR3 is TGTGCCAGCAGCCAACACATAAGAGAGGGGGCAGATACGCAGTATTTT.

The chain recombines TRBV6-6 with TRBJ1-5, with D possibly TRBD1 on 6 matching bases. V was trimmed by 8 bases and J by 4 bases, leaving 9 bases between them. CDR3 size: 12 residues. Per germline, CDR1 MNHNY and CDR2 SVGAGI (reference sequence). The CDR3 region has the DNA TGTGCCAGCCGGGGGCAAAATCAGCCCCAGCATTTT. Its protein is CASRGQNQPQHF.

A few counts support this clonotype. J is TRBJ1-4 and V is TRBV5-1; D might be TRBD1 (5 bases). CDR1 SGHRS and CDR2 YFSETQ come from the germline V gene. V was clipped by 3 bases and J by 8 bases, with 14 bases between them. The CDR3 is 14 amino acids. The DNA for the CDR3 is TGCGCCAGCAGCTCCCTTGGGGGGAAGGAAAAACTGTTTTTT. It translates to CASSSLGGKEKLFF. The full variable domain, in which reference TRBV5-1 and TRBJ1-4 provide the parts outside the CDR3, is KAGVTQTPRYLIKTRGQQVTLSCSPISGHRSVSWYQQTPGQGLQFLFEYFSETQRNKGNFPGRFSGRQFSNSRSEMNVSTLELGDSALYLCASSSLGGKEKLFFGSGTQLSVL.

This clonotype has more than one count but fewer than ten. The V gene is TRBV27, the J gene TRBJ2-5; D is unresolved. With 11 bases removed from V and 2 bases from J, the gap between germline ends came to 3 bases. The germline gives CDR1 MNHEY, CDR2 SMNVEV (reference sequence). The CDR3 sequence is 9 residues long. CDR3 bases: TGTGCCGTTCAAGAGACCCAGTACTTC. Translated, it gives CAVQETQYF.

This clonotype is medium-sized (0.01 to 0.1%) in the sample. This sequence joins TRBV6-6 and TRBJ2-1, with unresolved D. V gave up 2 bases and J gave up 8 bases, with 7 bases separating them. CDR3 length: 12 amino acids. Germline V gene data show CDR1 as MNHNY and CDR2 as SVGAGI (reference sequence). CDR3 residues: CASSYGYDEQFF. In nucleotides, the CDR3 is TGTGCCAGCAGTTACGGTTACGATGAGCAGTTCTTC.

The chain links TRBV7-2 to TRBJ2-1; the D gene could be TRBD1 or TRBD2 (6 bases each). Germline values: CDR1 SGHTA, CDR2 FQGNSA. The CDR3 is 17 residues long. V was clipped by 2 bases and J by 4 bases, with 18 bases between them. CDR3: CASSLRPSGAGYNEQFF. The CDR3 bases are TGTGCCAGCAGCTTAAGGCCATCGGGGGCTGGTTACAATGAGCAGTTCTTC.

V is TRBV11-2 and J is TRBJ2-1, with unresolved D. CDR1 and CDR2 (germline): SGHAT, FQNNGV. The CDR3 has 12 residues. V gave up 4 bases and J gave up 2 bases, with 3 bases separating them. CDR3: CASSYTYNEQFF. The CDR3 DNA reads TGTGCCAGCAGCTACACCTACAATGAGCAGTTCTTC. Full variable domain (remainder filled in from reference TRBV11-2 and TRBJ2-1): EAGVAQSPRYKIIEKRQSVAFWCNPISGHATLYWYQQILGQGPKLLIQFQNNGVVDDSQLPKDRFSAERLKGVDSTLKIQPAKLEDSAVYLCASSYTYNEQFFGPGTRLTVL.

The chain is built from TRBV6-2 or TRBV6-3 and TRBJ2-7, with no clear D. Germline V lookup: CDR1 MNHEY, CDR2 SVGEGT. V dropped 5 bases and J dropped 4 bases, with 6 bases sitting between them. The CDR3 length is 11 residues. The DNA for the CDR3 is TGTGCCAGCAGTCAAGCATACGAGCAGTACTTC. Encoded protein: CASSQAYEQYF.

This clonotype was counted between two and nine times. The V gene is TRBV3-1, the J gene TRBJ1-2, with 10 bases that match TRBD1. V shed 5 bases and J 5 bases; nucleotides not matched to a gene: 8. This CDR3 contains 15 residues. CDR1 is LGHDT, CDR2 YNNKEL, per germline (reference sequence). The CDR3 bases are TGTGCCAGCAGCTCAAAGGGACAGGGGAAATATGGCTACACCTTC. This gives the protein CASSSKGQGKYGYTF.

This clonotype was counted between two and nine times. The chain links TRBV20-1 to TRBJ2-7, with D perhaps matching TRBD1 (5 bases). Germline V gene sequence: CDR1 DFQATT, CDR2 SNEGSKA (reference sequence). Trimming removed 3 bases from V and 4 bases from J, with 13 bases in between. The CDR3 has 13 residues. CDR3 DNA: TGCAGTGCTAGGGGCGTGACAGTTTACGAGCAGTACTTC. Protein sequence: CSARGVTVYEQYF.

This chain links TRBV7-2 with TRBJ2-2; 10 bases line up with TRBD2. The CDR3 is made up of 16 amino acids. From germline, CDR1 is SGHTA and CDR2 FQGNSA. V gave up 5 bases and J gave up 5 bases; unmatched junction bases: 8. CDR3 protein: CASSPASGGRTGELFF. The CDR3 DNA follows: TGTGCCAGCAGCCCGGCTAGCGGGGGCCGAACCGGGGAGCTGTTTTTT.

This rearrangement joins TRBV5-6 to TRBJ1-2; 10 bases match TRBD1. This CDR3 has 17 amino acids. Trimming removed 0 bases from V and 2 bases from J; junction bases left unmatched: 7. Per the germline V gene, CDR1 is SGHDT and CDR2 is YYEEEE. The DNA for the CDR3 is TGTGCCAGCAGCTTGGCCTTAGACAGGGGGCTGAACTATGGCTACACCTTC. The encoded protein is CASSLALDRGLNYGYTF.

This clonotype was detected many times. The chain links TRBV7-2 to TRBJ2-3; D ambiguous. The V gene lost 3 bases and the J gene lost 1 base, with 14 bases spanning the gap. This CDR3 spans 16 amino acids. From germline, CDR1 is SGHTA and CDR2 FQGNSA. CDR3 sequence reads: CASSFLLEWGTDTQYF. The CDR3 DNA sequence: TGTGCCAGCAGCTTCCTGCTAGAGTGGGGCACAGATACGCAGTATTTT.

This clonotype has more than one count but fewer than ten. The chain is built from TRBV28 and TRBJ2-3, with no clear D. V gave up 5 bases and J gave up 6 bases, with 15 bases separating them. The CDR3 loop spans 14 amino acids. Germline CDR1 MDHEN, CDR2 SYDVKM. The DNA of the CDR3 is TGTGCCAGCAGTAGAGGTCAGCCTAGTGATACGCAGTATTTT. Its translation is CASSRGQPSDTQYF.

The chain recombines TRBV5-1 with TRBJ2-3; no firm D call. Trimming took 2 bases from V and 4 from J, leaving 8 bases between them. The CDR3 extends over 13 amino acids. Germline V gene lookup returns CDR1 SGHRS and CDR2 YFSETQ. CDR3 sequence (DNA): TGCGCCAGCAGCTTTCGGACCGCAGATACGCAGTATTTT. Encoded protein: CASSFRTADTQYF.

The J gene is TRBJ2-7, the V gene TRBV5-8; 12 positions match TRBD2. The CDR3 has 15 amino acids. Looked up from germline, CDR1 is SGHTS and CDR2 is YDEGEE. With 1 base clipped from V and 5 bases from J, the junction kept 4 bases outside the gene matches. This CDR3 reads CASSLTSGGINEQYF. In DNA form, the CDR3 reads TGTGCCAGCAGCTTGACTAGCGGGGGGATAAACGAGCAGTACTTC.

This chain links TRBV12-3 or TRBV12-4 with TRBJ1-3; D not certain. Trimming removed 7 bases from V and 4 bases from J, with 8 bases in between. The CDR3 runs to 12 residues. The CDR3 loop reads CASTKQGNTIYF. In nucleotides, the CDR3 is TGTGCCAGCACGAAACAGGGAAACACCATATATTTT.

This clonotype appeared a few times. V gene TRBV12-3 or TRBV12-4 combines with J gene TRBJ2-1; weak D call: TRBD1 (6 bases). CDR3 length equals 14 residues. V lost 6 bases and J lost 9, with 18 bases in between. The CDR3 spells CASSIWGPGSEQFF. The CDR3 DNA is TGTGCCAGCAGCATTTGGGGGCCCGGAAGTGAGCAGTTCTTC.

This clonotype was seen ten or more times. The chain joins TRBV7-9 to TRBJ2-7, with 8 bases that match TRBD1. Germline V lookup: CDR1 SEHNR, CDR2 FQNEAQ (reference sequence). V was pared by 0 bases and J by 2 bases, with 3 bases of the junction left unmatched. This CDR3 has 15 residues. The CDR3 DNA follows: TGTGCCAGCAGCTTAGCCCGACAGGGGCCCTACGAGCAGTACTTC. It codes for CASSLARQGPYEQYF.

This clonotype appeared a few times. V gene TRBV5-6 combines with J gene TRBJ1-4; possibly TRBD1 for D (6 bases). CDR1 SGHDT and CDR2 YYEEEE come from the germline V gene. The CDR3 loop spans 15 amino acids. Trimming pared 2 bases from V and 3 bases from J, leaving 11 bases between. CDR3 coding DNA: TGTGCCAGCAGCTTATGGGCAGGGGCTAATGAAAAACTGTTTTTT. It translates to CASSLWAGANEKLFF.

This clonotype was detected many times. CDR3 coding DNA: TGTGCCAGCAGCTCCCACCGAATCAAGCGGACTGAAGCTTTCTTT. Amino acid sequence: CASSSHRIKRTEAFF. The chain combines TRBV7-9 with TRBJ1-1; D is uncertain. V lost 4 bases, J lost 5 bases, and 17 bases lay in between. The CDR3 has 15 residues. The germline V gene encodes CDR1 SEHNR and CDR2 FQNEAQ (reference sequence).

The chain couples TRBV4-2 to TRBJ2-3; 9 bases map to TRBD2. The CDR3 extends over 16 amino acids. CDR1 and CDR2 (germline): LGHNA, YNFKEQ. The ends lost 0 bases at V and 4 bases at J; junction bases unmatched: 5. In DNA, the CDR3 is TGTGCCAGCAGCCAAGATCGGCGGGGGGGCCCAGATACGCAGTATTTT. Its protein is CASSQDRRGGPDTQYF.

This clonotype occurred many times. The chain links TRBV6-2 or TRBV6-3 to TRBJ2-1, with D possibly TRBD2 on 6 matching bases. Trimming pared 0 bases from V and 8 bases from J, leaving 11 bases between. Germline values: CDR1 MNHEY, CDR2 SVGEGT. The CDR3 has 14 amino acids. CDR3 in amino acids: CASSYSVREDEQFF. CDR3 nucleotides: TGTGCCAGCAGTTACTCGGTGCGGGAAGATGAGCAGTTCTTC.